This TCR beta chain was observed in a study of blood T cells in healthy people across ages (dated by TCRdb to the mid-2010s). With regard to the full study: Template switching captured roughly one uniquely barcoded TCR beta cDNA molecule per two T cells in model experiments. The study measured age-related changes in TCR beta repertoire diversity using deep sequencing normalized with unique cDNA molecular identifiers. Donors were grouped into four age groups: young (average roughly 17 years), middle-aged (roughly 37), aged (over 55) and long-lived (just over 80). To avoid experimental bias, donors of different ages were randomly spread across the sequencing lanes. Using the same blood draw, the study looked at two additional independent replicas of 1 million unique cDNA reads for two donors, one aged 18 to 30 and the other aged 80 or older.

Libraries were made using 5' RACE. Sequencing was performed on an Illumina HiSeq 2500. The second PCR ran for roughly 7 to 11 cycles and used a J-beta primer mix along with a sample-barcoded 5' primer. Each TCR beta cDNA molecule received a unique molecular identifier from a template-switch 5' adaptor carrying 12 random nucleotides. At least 2.5 million CDR3-containing paired-end reads were obtained from each sample. All of the RNA was converted into first-strand cDNA using the Mint cDNA synthesis kit, with a TRBC-specific oligonucleotide serving as the primer. Following uracil-DNA glycosylase treatment, all cDNA underwent a first 18-cycle PCR with the universal primers M1SS and BC2_uni_R. The source study handled its data this way. For normalization, 1 million high-quality reads, each with a distinct molecular identifier, were randomly selected from each sample. Instead of being binned into consensus sequences, reads that shared molecular identifiers were thrown out. MiTCR, with a Q25 quality threshold and the strictest error-elimination algorithm, was used for CDR3 identification, clonotype clustering and error correction. A nonparametric unseen species model with Euler transformation was used to estimate a lower bound on total TCR beta diversity. Starting from the raw public reads, TCRdb applied fastp trimming at Q25, assembled clones with MiXCR and retained in-frame beta chains. Rows with one shared CDR3 protein collapse into an entry with the most common genes and DNA. The V and J calls here are based on TCRdb, not the publication. The sample table records hundreds of thousands of distinct CDR3 sequences; approximately 48% of these occur just once. The ten largest clonotypes hold around 21% of the sample.

Systemically healthy Caucasian individuals from Russia, approximately 39 in total and aged about 6 to 100 years, were included as donors. Each donor gave around 9.5 milliliters of peripheral blood, collected into EDTA-treated Vacutainer tubes. Ficoll-Paque density-gradient centrifugation was used to isolate PBMCs, with at least 6.5 million obtained per sample. Trizol reagent was used to extract total RNA from PBMCs, with at least 5.5 micrograms per sample. The percentages of naive CD45RAhigh/CD27high T cells were determined by flow cytometry on a PBMC aliquot from every donor. What the research found in general, with its limitations: As age increased, observed TCR beta diversity per million T cells dropped in a roughly linear way, and a significant reduction was already evident by age roughly 36. Compared with the aged group, the long-lived group had more naive CD4+ T cells, fewer expanded clones and increased TCR diversity, a pattern suggesting age selection. Donor CMV infection status was unknown, potentially confounding age-related changes in expanded clonotypes. Observed TCR beta diversity correlated strongly with the percentage of naive T cells measured by flow cytometry. Estimates of total diversity based on one million sequenced T cells were considered lower bounds and underestimates. Since profiling was done on bulk unsorted PBMCs, naive and antigen-experienced compartments could not be conclusively compared.

CDR3 length: 18 amino acids, cysteine to phenylalanine. Only the CDR3 portion is preserved as DNA: 54 bases, with reading frame beginning at the first base. The CDR1 and CDR2 encoded by the germline V gene are MNHNS and SASEGT. The germline V and J ends show losses of 7 bases and 0 bases respectively, and no gene match explains 12 bases of the junction. On this clonotype: Its antigen target is currently unknown. No much larger clonotype is one base removed from it; base qualities were not supplied.

This TCR came from a man aged 55 to 70 in good health. Material: blood. Here the chain combines TRBV6-1 and TRBJ2-6, with TRBD1 identical over 7 junction bases. The CDR3 region: CASTLRLTGFSGANVLTF. The DNA sequence reads TGTGCCAGCACTCTTAGGTTGACAGGGTTCTCTGGGGCCAACGTCCTGACTTTC.